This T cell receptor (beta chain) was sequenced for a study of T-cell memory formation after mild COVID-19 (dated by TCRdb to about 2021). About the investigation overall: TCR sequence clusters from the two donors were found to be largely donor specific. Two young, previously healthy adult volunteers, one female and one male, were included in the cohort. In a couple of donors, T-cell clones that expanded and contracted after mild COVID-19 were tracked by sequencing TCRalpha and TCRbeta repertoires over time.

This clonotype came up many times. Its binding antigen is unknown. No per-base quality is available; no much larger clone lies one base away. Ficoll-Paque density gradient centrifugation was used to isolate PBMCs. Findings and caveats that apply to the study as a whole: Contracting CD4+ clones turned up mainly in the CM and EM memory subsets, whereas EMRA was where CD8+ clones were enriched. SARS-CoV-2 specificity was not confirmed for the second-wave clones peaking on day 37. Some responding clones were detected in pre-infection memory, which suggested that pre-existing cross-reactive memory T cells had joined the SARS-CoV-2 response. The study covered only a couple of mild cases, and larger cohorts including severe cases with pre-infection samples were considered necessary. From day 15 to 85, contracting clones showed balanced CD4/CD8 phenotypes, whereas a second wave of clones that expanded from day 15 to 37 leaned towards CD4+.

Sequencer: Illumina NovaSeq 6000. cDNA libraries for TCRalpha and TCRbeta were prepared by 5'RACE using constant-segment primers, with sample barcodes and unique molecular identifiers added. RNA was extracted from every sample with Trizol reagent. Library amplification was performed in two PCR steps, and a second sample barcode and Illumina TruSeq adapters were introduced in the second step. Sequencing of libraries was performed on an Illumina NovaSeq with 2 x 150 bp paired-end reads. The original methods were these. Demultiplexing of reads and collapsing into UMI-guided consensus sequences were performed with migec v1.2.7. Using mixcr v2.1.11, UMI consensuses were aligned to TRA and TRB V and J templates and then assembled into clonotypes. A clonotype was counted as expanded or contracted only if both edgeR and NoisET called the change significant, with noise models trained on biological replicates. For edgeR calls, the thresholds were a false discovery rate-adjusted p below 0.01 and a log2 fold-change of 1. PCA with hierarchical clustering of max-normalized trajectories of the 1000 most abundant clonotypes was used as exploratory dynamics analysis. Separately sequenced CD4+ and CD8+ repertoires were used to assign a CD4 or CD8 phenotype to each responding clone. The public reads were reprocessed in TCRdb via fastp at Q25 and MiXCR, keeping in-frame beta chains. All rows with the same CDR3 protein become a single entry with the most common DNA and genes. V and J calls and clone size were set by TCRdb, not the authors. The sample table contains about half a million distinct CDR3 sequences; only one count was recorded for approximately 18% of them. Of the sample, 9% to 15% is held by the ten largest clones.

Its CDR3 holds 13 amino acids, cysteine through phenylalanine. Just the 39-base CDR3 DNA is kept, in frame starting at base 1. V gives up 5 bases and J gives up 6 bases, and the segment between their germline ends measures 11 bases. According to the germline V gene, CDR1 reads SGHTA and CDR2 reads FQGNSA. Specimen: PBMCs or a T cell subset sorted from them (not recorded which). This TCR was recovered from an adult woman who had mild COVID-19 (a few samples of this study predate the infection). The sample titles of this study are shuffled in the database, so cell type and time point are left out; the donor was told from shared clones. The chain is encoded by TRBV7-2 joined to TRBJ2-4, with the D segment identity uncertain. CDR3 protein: CASSGWVGNIQYF. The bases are TGTGCCAGCAGCGGGTGGGTTGGAAACATTCAGTACTTC.